This entry features one TCR beta chain sequence. Its cognate antigen is unknown. TCRalpha and TCRbeta libraries used 5'RACE with constant-segment primers and UMIs. TCRdb reprocessed the 5' RACE reads with MiXCR, giving one entry per CDR3 protein. The sample includes about 340,000 distinct CDR3 sequences, 13% to 15% of them seen just once. The source of the sample is a study of T-cell memory formation after mild COVID-19. Study observations and caveats: Contracting clones, day 15 to 85, had balanced CD4/CD8, and later expanders favored CD4+. Some clones that responded were present in memory (sampled pre-infection), which suggests cross-reactive memory joined. In second-wave clones peaking day 37, SARS-CoV-2 specificity remained unconfirmed.

Trimming took off 5 bases at V and 1 base at J, with 14 bases between the two ends. This CDR3 has 16 residues. Germline V CDR1 and CDR2: MNHEY, SMNVEV (reference sequence). The clonotype was recovered from a man in his late teens or twenties who had mild COVID-19 (a few samples of this study predate the infection). Cell type and time point are not known. The rearrangement joins TRBV27 to TRBJ2-2, with D perhaps TRBD2 (6 bases). Sequenced sample: PBMCs or a T cell subset sorted from them (not recorded which). CDR3 in DNA: TGTGCCAGCAGTCCTTTAGGGCGGGGGAACACCGGGGAGCTGTTTTTT. Its protein product is CASSPLGRGNTGELFF.